What follows describes a single TCR beta chain. Its antigen is as yet unknown. Germline and junction disagree at one end, which may indicate a read error. A patient was excluded if there was uncontrolled infection, other autoimmune disease, pregnancy or lactation. Clinical symptoms, serum thyroxine and TRAb, thyroid ultrasound and orbital computed tomography together formed the diagnostic basis. Per germline, CDR1 SGHTA and CDR2 FQGNSA. This CDR3 is 15 amino acids long. RNA transcripts yielded amplified TCR beta CDR3 regions. HTBI primers were used for first-round RT-PCR of the TCR CDR3. TCRdb reprocessed the multiplex PCR reads with MiXCR, giving one entry per CDR3 protein. The data contain fewer than 650,000 distinct CDR3 sequences, 46% of them seen just once; the ten biggest clones take up about two fifths. The sample belongs to a study of T cells in Graves' hyperthyroidism and ophthalmopathy. General study points: Most clonotypes expanded in thyroid above 0.001 were likewise present in blood.

The chain recombines TRBV7-2 with TRBJ1-2; D gene unclear. Sample: peripheral blood or thyroid tissue (not recorded which). The sequence was obtained from an adult woman with Graves' disease, either hyperthyroidism or ophthalmopathy (not recorded which). CDR3 loop: CASSSREYTSYDYTF. In DNA, the CDR3 is TGTGCCAGCAGCTCGAGGGAGTACACCTCATATGACTACACCTTC. The variable domain in full, with the rest retrieved from reference TRBV7-2 and TRBJ1-2, is GAGVSQSPSNKVTEKGKDVELRCDPISGHTALYWYRQSLGQGLEFLIYFQGNSAPDKSGLPSDRFSAERTGGSVSTLTIQRTQQEDSAVYLCASSSREYTSYDYTFGSGTRLTVV.